One and the same sample provided the 7 T cell receptor beta chains below, sequenced in a study of cytomegalovirus exposure and HLA in healthy donors. The primer mix had 60 Vbeta and 13 Jbeta primers. Generated by immunoSEQ multiplex PCR, the TCRdb table keeps only in-frame clones and is missing some. The table has fewer than 200,000 clones, around 75% seen once. Material: PBMCs. The receptor set was obtained from a female donor in good health and CMV-seronegative.

This clone was counted a single time. In the same sample, other DNA sequences code for this CDR3. V gene TRBV5-1 combines with J gene TRBJ1-5; D might be TRBD1 (5 bases). V was trimmed by 0 bases and J by 7 bases, leaving 11 bases between them. The germline V gene has CDR1 SGHRS and CDR2 YFSETQ. The CDR3 is made up of 14 amino acids. As DNA, the CDR3 is TGCGCCAGCAGCTTGGCCGGGGGTAACCAGCCCCAGCATTTT. Protein product: CASSLAGGNQPQHF.

The table lists this clone with a few counts. The rearrangement joins TRBV7-2 to TRBJ2-5, with 7 bases that match TRBD2. The J call is doubtful: the DNA matches TRBJ2-7 better. The CDR3 spans 15 residues. Germline CDR1 and CDR2: SGHTA and FQGNSA. The CDR3 sequence is CASREAGLASYEQYF. The CDR3, as DNA: TGTGCCAGCAGGGAAGCGGGACTCGCCTCCTACGAGCAGTACTTC.

The chain has TRBV6-1 and TRBJ1-1, with D tentatively TRBD1 (5 bases). The CDR3 extends over 13 amino acids. V gave up 7 bases and J gave up 3 bases, with 12 bases separating them. Germline V gives CDR1 MNHNS, CDR2 SASEGT. CDR3 region: CASTAGGDTEAFF. CDR3 coding DNA: TGTGCCAGCACCGCGGGGGGGGACACTGAAGCTTTCTTT.

The chain has TRBV25-1 and TRBJ1-4; the D gene is possibly TRBD1 (5 bases). V shed 5 bases and J shed 5 bases, with 18 bases lying between them. Germline lookup yields CDR1 MGHDK and CDR2 SYGVNS. CDR3 length equals 16 residues. Here the CDR3 DNA reads TGTGCCAGCAGTCCCCGAATGGCAGGGCAAAATGAAAAACTGTTTTTT. Protein: CASSPRMAGQNEKLFF.

The chain links TRBV9 to TRBJ2-2, with a possible D match to TRBD1 (5 bases). Germline lookup yields CDR1 SGDLS and CDR2 YYNGEE. V gave up 2 bases and J gave up 1 base, with 9 bases separating them. The CDR3 is 15 residues long. Written as DNA, the CDR3 is TGTGCCAGCAGCGTTGGCAGGGAGAACACCGGGGAGCTGTTTTTT. This gives the protein CASSVGRENTGELFF. The full variable domain, its missing parts supplied by reference TRBV9 and TRBJ2-2, is DSGVTQTPKHLITATGQRVTLRCSPRSGDLSVYWYQQSLDQGLQFLIQYYNGEERAKGNILERFSAQQFPDLHSELNLSSLELGDSALYFCASSVGRENTGELFFGEGSRLTVL.

There are a few counts of this clone. This CDR3 is CASSGGRDWRNTGELFF. The CDR3 region has the DNA TGTGCCAGCAGTGGGGGCAGGGATTGGAGGAACACCGGGGAGCTGTTTTTT. This chain uses TRBV6-1 with TRBJ2-2, with D possibly matching TRBD1 (5 bases). The CDR3 covers 17 residues. V was shortened by 4 bases and J by 1 base, with 16 bases between the two germline ends. Germline loops: CDR1 MNHNS, CDR2 SASEGT.

This clone was seen a few times. The rearrangement uses TRBV2 and TRBJ2-3, with TRBD2 identical over 9 bases. The germline V gene encodes CDR1 SNHLY and CDR2 FYNNEI. The CDR3 sequence is 14 residues long. The V and J ends lost 1 base and 11 bases, in that order; junction bases with no gene match: 7. The CDR3: CASSEGTSAGGQYF. CDR3 nucleotide sequence: TGTGCCAGCAGTGAAGGGACTAGCGCGGGGGGGCAGTATTTT.